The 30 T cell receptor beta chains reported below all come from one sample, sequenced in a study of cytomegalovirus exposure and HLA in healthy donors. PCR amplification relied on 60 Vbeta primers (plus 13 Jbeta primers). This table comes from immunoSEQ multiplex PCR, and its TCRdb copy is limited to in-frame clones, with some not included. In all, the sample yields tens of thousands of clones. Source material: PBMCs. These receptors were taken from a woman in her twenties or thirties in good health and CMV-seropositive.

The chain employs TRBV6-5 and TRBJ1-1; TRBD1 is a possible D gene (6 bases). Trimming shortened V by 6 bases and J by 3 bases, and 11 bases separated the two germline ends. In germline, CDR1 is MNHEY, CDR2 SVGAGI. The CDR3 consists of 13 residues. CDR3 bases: TGTGCCAGCAGGAGACAGGCGCACACTGAAGCTTTCTTT. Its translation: CASRRQAHTEAFF.

The CDR3 nucleotides are TGTGCCAGTAGTCCCCGTGGGACTCCCTACACCGGGGAGCTGTTTTTT. This sequence encodes CASSPRGTPYTGELFF. This sequence joins TRBV19 and TRBJ2-2; possibly TRBD2 for D (6 bases). The germline gives CDR1 LNHDA, CDR2 SQIVND (reference sequence). Between the trimmed V and J ends, which lost 5 bases and 3 bases, there was a span of 16 bases. The CDR3 is 16 residues long.

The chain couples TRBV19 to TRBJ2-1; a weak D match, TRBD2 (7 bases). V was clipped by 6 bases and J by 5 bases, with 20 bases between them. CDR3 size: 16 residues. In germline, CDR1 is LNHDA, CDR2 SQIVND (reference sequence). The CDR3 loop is CASSIDGGALDNEQFF. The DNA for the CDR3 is TGTGCCAGTAGCATCGATGGGGGGGCCCTCGACAATGAGCAGTTCTTC.

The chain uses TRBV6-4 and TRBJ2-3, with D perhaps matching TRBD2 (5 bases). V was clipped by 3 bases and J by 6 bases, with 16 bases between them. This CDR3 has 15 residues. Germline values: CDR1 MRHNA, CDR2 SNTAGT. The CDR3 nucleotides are TGTGCCAGCAGTGAAGGCGGGTTGGGGAGTGATACGCAGTATTTT. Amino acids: CASSEGGLGSDTQYF.

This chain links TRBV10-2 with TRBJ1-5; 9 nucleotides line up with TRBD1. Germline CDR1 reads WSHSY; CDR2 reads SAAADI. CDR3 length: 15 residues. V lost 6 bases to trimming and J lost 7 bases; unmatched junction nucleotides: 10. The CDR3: CASSPGDRVGQPQHF. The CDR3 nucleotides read TGCGCCAGCAGCCCCGGGGACAGGGTAGGGCAGCCCCAGCATTTT.

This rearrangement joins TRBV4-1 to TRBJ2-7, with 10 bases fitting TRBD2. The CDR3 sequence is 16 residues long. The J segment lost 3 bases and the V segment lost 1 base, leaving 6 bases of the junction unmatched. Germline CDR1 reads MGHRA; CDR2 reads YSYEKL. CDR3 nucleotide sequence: TGCGCCAGCAGCCAAGGAGGTGCTAGCGGGAGCTACGAGCAGTACTTC. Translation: CASSQGGASGSYEQYF.

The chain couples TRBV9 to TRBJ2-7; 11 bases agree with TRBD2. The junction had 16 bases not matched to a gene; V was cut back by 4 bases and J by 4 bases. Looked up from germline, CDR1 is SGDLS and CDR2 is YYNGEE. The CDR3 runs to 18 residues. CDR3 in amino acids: CASSPGTSGSASFYEQYF. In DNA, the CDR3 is TGTGCCAGCAGCCCCGGAACTAGCGGGAGTGCATCTTTTTACGAGCAGTACTTC. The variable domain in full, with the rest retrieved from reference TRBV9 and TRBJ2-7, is DSGVTQTPKHLITATGQRVTLRCSPRSGDLSVYWYQQSLDQGLQFLIQYYNGEERAKGNILERFSAQQFPDLHSELNLSSLELGDSALYFCASSPGTSGSASFYEQYFGPGTRLTVT.

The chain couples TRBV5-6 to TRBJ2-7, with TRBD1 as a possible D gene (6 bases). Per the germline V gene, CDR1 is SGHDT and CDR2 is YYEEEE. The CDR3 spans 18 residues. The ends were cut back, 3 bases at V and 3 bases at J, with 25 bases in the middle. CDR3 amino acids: CASSSPPGPEGDYYEQYF. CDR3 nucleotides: TGTGCCAGCAGCTCCCCCCCAGGTCCTGAGGGGGATTACTACGAGCAGTACTTC.

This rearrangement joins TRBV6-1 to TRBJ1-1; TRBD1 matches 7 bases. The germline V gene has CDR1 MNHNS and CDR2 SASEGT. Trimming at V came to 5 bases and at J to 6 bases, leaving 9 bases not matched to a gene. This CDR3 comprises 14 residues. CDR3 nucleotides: TGTGCCAGCAGTATACAGGGGAGTTACGCTGAAGCTTTCTTT. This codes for CASSIQGSYAEAFF.

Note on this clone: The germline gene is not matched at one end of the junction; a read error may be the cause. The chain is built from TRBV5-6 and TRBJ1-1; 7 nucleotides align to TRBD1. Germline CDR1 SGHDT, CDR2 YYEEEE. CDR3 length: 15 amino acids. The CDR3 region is CASSLLGTVNTEDFF. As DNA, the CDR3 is TGTGCCAGCAGCTTGTTGGGGACAGTGAACACTGAAGATTTCTTT.

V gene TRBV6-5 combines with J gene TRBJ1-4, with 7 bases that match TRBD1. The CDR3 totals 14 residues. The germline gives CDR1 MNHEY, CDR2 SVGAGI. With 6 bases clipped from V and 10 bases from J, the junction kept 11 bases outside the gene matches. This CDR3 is CASRPRQGVGKLFF. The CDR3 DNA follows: TGTGCCAGCAGACCCAGACAGGGTGTCGGAAAACTGTTTTTT.

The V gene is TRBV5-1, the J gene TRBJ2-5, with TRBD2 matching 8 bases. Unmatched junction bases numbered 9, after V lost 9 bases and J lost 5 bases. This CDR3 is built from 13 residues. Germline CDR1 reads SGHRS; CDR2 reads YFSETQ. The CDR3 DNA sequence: TGCGCCACCCGGGAGGGGGGCGTTGAGACCCAGTACTTC. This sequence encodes CATREGGVETQYF. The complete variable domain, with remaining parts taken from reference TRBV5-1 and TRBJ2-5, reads KAGVTQTPRYLIKTRGQQVTLSCSPISGHRSVSWYQQTPGQGLQFLFEYFSETQRNKGNFPGRFSGRQFSNSRSEMNVSTLELGDSALYLCATREGGVETQYFGPGTRLLVL.

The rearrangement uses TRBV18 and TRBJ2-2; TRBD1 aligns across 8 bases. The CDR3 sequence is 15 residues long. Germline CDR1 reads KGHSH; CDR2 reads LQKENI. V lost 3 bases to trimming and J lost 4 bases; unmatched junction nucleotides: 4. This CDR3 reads CASSPRQGRTGELFF. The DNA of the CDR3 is TGTGCCAGCTCACCCCGACAGGGGCGCACCGGGGAGCTGTTTTTT. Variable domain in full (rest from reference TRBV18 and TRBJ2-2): NAGVMQNPRHLVRRRGQEARLRCSPMKGHSHVYWYRQLPEEGLKFMVYLQKENIIDESGMPKERFSAEFPKEGPSILRIQQVVRGDSAAYFCASSPRQGRTGELFFGEGSRLTVL.

In DNA, the CDR3 is TGTGCCAGCAGCTTAGTCGGAGCAAGCGCTGGAAACACCATATATTTT. It yields the protein CASSLVGASAGNTIYF. The V call is TRBV7-9, the J call TRBJ1-3; D ambiguous. Trimming cost V 1 base and J 2 bases, with 12 bases left between them. Per the germline V gene, CDR1 is SEHNR and CDR2 is FQNEAQ (reference sequence). The CDR3 is 16 residues long.

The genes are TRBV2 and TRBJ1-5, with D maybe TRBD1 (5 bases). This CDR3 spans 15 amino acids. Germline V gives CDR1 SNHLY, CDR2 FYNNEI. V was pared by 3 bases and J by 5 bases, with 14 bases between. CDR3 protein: CASSDNVGRDQPQHF. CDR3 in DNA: TGTGCCAGCAGTGATAACGTAGGCAGGGATCAGCCCCAGCATTTT.

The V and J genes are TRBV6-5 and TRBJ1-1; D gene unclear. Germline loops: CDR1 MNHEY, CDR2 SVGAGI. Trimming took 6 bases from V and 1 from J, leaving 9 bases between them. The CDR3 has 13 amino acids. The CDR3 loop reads CASSLTANTEAFF. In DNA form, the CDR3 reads TGTGCCAGCAGCCTGACTGCGAACACTGAAGCTTTCTTT.

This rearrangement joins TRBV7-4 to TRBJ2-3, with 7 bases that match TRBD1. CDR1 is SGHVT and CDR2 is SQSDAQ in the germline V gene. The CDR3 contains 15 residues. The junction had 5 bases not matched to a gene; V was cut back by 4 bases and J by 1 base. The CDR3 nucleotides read TGTGCCAGCAGCTACAGGGGATCGGGCACAGATACGCAGTATTTT. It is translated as CASSYRGSGTDTQYF.

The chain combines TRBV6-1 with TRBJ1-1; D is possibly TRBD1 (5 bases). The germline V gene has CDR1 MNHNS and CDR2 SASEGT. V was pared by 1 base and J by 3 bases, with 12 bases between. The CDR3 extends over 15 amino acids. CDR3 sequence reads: CASSEVAGWDTEAFF. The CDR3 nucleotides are TGTGCCAGCAGTGAAGTTGCAGGGTGGGACACTGAAGCTTTCTTT.

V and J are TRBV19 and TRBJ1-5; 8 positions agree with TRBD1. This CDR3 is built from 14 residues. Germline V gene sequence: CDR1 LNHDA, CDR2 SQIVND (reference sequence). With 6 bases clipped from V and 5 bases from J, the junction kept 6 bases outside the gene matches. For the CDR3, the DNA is TGTGCCAGTAGAACAGGACAGGGCTATCAGCCCCAGCATTTT. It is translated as CASRTGQGYQPQHF.

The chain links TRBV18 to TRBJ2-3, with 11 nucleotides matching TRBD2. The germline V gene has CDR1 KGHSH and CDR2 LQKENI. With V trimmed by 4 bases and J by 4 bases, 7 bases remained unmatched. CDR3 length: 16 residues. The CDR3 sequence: CASSRDTSGGADTQYF. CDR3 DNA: TGTGCCAGCTCACGGGACACTAGCGGGGGTGCAGATACGCAGTATTTT.

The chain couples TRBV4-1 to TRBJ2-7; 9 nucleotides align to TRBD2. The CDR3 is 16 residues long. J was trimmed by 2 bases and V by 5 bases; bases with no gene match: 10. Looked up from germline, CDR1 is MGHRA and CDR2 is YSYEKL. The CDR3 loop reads CASSGRAGGGAYEQYF. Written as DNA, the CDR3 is TGCGCCAGCAGCGGGAGGGCGGGAGGGGGGGCCTACGAGCAGTACTTC.

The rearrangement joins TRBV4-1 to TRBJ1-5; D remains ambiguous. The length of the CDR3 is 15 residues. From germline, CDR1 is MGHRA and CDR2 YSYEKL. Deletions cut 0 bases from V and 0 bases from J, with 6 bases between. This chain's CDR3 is CASSQDRYSNQPQHF. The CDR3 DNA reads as TGCGCCAGCAGCCAAGATCGGTATAGCAATCAGCCCCAGCATTTT.

CDR3 DNA sequence: TGTGCCAGCAGCCCTAACAGGGGTTACGAGCAGTACTTC. Its protein product is CASSPNRGYEQYF. J is TRBJ2-7 and V is TRBV4-2, with 7 bases that match TRBD1. Germline CDR1 reads LGHNA; CDR2 reads YNFKEQ. The CDR3 has 13 amino acids. V shed 4 bases, J shed 4 bases, and the junction held 4 bases outside the gene matches.

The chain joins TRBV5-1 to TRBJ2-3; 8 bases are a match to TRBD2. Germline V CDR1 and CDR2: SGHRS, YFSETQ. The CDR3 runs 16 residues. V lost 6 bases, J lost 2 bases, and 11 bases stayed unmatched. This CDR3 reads CASTLPGGPSTDTQYF. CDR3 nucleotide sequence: TGCGCCAGCACACTACCGGGAGGGCCCTCCACAGATACGCAGTATTTT.

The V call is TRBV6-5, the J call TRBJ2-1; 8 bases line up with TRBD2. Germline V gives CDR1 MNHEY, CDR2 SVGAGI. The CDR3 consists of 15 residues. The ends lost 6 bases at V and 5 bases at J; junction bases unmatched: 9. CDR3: CASRPPGGPHNEQFF. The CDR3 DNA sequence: TGTGCCAGCAGGCCGCCGGGGGGGCCTCACAATGAGCAGTTCTTC.

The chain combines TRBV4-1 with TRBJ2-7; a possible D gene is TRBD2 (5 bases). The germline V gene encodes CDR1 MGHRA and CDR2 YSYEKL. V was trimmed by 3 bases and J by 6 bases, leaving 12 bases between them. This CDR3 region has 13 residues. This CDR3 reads CASSQGDNSEQYF. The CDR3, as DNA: TGCGCCAGCAGCCAGGGAGACAACTCCGAGCAGTACTTC.

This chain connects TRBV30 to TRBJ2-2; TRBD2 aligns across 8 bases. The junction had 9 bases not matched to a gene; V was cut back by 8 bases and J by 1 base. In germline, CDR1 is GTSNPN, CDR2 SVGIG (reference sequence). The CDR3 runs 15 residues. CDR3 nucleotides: TGTGCCCAGGGAAGCGGGAGTTGGAACACCGGGGAGCTGTTTTTT. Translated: CAQGSGSWNTGELFF.

As DNA, the CDR3 is TGTGCCAGCAGCCCTACCGATGGAGATACGCAGTATTTT. It codes for CASSPTDGDTQYF. This rearrangement joins TRBV7-9 to TRBJ2-3; D is ambiguous. The V gene's germline CDR1 is SEHNR and CDR2 FQNEAQ (reference sequence). Between the trimmed V and J ends, which lost 5 bases and 5 bases, there was a span of 11 bases. The CDR3 loop spans 13 amino acids.

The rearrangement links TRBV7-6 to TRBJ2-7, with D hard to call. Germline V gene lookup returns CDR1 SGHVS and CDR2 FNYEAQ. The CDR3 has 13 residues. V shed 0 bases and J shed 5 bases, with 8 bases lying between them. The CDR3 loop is CASSLARWDEQYF. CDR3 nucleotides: TGTGCCAGCAGCTTAGCCAGGTGGGACGAGCAGTACTTC.

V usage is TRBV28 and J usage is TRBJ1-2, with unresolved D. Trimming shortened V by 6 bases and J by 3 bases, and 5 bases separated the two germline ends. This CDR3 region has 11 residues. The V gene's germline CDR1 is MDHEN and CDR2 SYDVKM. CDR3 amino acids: CASRRDYGYTF. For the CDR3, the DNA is TGTGCCAGCAGACGGGACTATGGCTACACCTTC.